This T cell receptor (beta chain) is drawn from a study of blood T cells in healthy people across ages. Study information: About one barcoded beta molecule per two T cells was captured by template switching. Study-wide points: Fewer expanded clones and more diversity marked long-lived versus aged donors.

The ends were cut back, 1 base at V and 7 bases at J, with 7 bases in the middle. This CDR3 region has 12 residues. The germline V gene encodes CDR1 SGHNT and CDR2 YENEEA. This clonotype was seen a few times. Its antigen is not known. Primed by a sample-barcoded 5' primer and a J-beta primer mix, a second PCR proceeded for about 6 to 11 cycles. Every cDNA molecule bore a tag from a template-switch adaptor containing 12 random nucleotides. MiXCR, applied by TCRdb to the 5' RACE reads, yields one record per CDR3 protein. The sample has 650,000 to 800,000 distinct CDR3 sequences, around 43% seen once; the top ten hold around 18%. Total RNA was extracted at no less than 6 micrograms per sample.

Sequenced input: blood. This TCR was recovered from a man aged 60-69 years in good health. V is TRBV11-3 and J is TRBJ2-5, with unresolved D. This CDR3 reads CASSLGRGTQYF. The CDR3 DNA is TGTGCCAGCAGCTTAGGTCGCGGGACCCAGTACTTC.